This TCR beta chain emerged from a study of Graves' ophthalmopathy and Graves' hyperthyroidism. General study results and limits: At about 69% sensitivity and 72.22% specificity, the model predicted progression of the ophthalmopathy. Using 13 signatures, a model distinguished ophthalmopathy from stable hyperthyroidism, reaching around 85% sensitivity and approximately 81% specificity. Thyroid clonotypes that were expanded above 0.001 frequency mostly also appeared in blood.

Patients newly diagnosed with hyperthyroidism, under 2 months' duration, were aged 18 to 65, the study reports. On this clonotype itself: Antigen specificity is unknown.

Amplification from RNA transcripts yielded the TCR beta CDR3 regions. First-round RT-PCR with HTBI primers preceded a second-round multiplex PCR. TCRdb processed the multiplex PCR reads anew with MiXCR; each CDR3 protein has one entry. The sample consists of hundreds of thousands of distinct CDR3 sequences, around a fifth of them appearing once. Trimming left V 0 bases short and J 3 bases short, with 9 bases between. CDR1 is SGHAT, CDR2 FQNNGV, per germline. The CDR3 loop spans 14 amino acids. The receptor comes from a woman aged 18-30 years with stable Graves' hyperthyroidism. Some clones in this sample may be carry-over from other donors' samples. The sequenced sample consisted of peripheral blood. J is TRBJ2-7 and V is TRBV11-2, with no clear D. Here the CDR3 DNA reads TGTGCCAGCAGCTTAGATCCTGGGATCTACGAGCAGTACTTC. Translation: CASSLDPGIYEQYF.